This T cell receptor beta chain emerged from a study of blood T cell repertoires in COVID-19. At the level of the study: Sites in the United States, Italy and Spain provided acute and convalescent COVID-19 samples. From T cells, B-cell-depleted T cells, or PBMCs came the material, which was cDNA or gDNA.

How the authors handled the data: It was from reference gene primer amplification that nucleated cell counts were estimated. Sequenced by immunoSEQ multiplex PCR; TCRdb stores in-frame clones only, minus some. V and J calls and clone size are copied from that table; D and trimming were computed from the DNA. The data hold 650,000 to 800,000 clones, with over 80% observed a single time. Input material: peripheral blood. The clonotype was recovered from a woman younger than 35 with acute or convalescent COVID-19.

The DNA of the CDR3 is TGCGCCAGCAGCCAAGATTGGGAGACAGGGTTTAGGGGAAACACCATATATTTT. It is translated as CASSQDWETGFRGNTIYF. The chain couples TRBV4-3 to TRBJ1-3; 7 bases map to TRBD1. CDR1 LGHNA and CDR2 YSLEER come from the germline V gene. Trimming removed 0 bases from V and 4 bases from J; junction bases left unmatched: 12. The CDR3 spans 18 residues.